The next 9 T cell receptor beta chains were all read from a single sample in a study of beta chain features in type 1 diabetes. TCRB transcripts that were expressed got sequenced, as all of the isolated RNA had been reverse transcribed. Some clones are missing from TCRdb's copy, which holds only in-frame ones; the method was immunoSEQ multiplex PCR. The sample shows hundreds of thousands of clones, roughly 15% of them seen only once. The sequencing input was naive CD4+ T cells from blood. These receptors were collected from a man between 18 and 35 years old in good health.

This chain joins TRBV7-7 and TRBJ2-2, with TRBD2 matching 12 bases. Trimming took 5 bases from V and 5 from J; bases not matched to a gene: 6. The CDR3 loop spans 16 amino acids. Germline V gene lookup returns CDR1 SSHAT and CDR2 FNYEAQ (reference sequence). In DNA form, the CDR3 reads TGTGCCAGCAGCAGACTAGCGGGAGTGCGGACCGGGGAGCTGTTTTTT. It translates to CASSRLAGVRTGELFF.

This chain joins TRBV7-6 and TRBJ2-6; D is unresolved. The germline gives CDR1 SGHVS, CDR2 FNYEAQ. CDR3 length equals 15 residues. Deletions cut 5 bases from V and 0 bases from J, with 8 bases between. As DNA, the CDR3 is TGTGCCAGCAGCGCAGGTCTCTCTGGGGCCAACGTCCTGACTTTC. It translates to CASSAGLSGANVLTF.

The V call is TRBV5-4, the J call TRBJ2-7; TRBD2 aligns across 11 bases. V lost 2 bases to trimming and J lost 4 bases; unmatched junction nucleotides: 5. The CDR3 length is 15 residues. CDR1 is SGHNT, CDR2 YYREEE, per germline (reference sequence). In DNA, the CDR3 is TGTGCCAGCAGCTTCGGGGGACTAGCGGCTTACGAGCAGTACTTC. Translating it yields CASSFGGLAAYEQYF. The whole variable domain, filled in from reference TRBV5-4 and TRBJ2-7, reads ETGVTQSPTHLIKTRGQQVTLRCSSQSGHNTVSWYQQALGQGPQFIFQYYREEENGRGNFPPRFSGLQFPNYSSELNVNALELDDSALYLCASSFGGLAAYEQYFGPGTRLTVT.

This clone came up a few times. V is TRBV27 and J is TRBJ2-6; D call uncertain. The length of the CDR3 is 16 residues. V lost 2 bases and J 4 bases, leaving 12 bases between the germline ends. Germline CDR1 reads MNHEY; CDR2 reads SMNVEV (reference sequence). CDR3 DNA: TGTGCCAGCAGTTTAAAGGGATTATCCGGGGCCAACGTCCTGACTTTC. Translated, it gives CASSLKGLSGANVLTF. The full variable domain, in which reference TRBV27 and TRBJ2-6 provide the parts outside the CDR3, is EAQVTQNPRYLITVTGKKLTVTCSQNMNHEYMSWYRQDPGLGLRQIYYSMNVEVTDKGDVPEGYKVSRKEKRNFPLILESPSPNQTSLYFCASSLKGLSGANVLTFGAGSRLTVL.

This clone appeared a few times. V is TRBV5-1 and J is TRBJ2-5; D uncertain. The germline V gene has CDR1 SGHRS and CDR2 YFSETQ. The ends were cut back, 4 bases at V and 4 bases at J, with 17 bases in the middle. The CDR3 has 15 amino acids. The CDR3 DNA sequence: TGCGCCAGCAGCCAGTCTCTAGGACCGGGAGAGACCCAGTACTTC. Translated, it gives CASSQSLGPGETQYF.

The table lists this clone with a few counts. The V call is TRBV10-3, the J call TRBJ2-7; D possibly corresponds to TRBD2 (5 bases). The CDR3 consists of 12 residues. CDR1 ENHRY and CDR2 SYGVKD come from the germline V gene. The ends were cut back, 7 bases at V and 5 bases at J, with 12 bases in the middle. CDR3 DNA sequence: TGTGCCATCAAGGGAGTTGGGAACGAGCAGTACTTC. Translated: CAIKGVGNEQYF.

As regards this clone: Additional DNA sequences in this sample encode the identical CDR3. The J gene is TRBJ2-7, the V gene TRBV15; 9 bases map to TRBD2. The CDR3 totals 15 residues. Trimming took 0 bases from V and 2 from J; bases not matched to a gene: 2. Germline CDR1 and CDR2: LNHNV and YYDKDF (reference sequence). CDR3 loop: CATSRDLAGPYEQYF. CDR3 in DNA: TGTGCCACCAGCAGAGATCTAGCGGGGCCCTACGAGCAGTACTTC.

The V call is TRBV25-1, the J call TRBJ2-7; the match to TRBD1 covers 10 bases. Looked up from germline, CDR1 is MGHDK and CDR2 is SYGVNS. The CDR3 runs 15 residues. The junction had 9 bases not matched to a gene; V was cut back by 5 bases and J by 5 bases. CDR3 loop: CASSPHGTGVNEQYF. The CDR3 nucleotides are TGTGCCAGCAGTCCTCACGGGACAGGGGTCAACGAGCAGTACTTC.

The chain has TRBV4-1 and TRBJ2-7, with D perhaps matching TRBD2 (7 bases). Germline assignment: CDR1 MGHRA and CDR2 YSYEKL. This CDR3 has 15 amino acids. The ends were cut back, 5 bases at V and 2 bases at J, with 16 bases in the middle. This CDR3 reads CASSSVGGGTYEQYF. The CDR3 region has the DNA TGCGCCAGCAGCTCCGTAGGGGGGGGGACCTACGAGCAGTACTTC.